This TCR beta chain stems from a study of PD-L1 blockade in urothelial cancer. Overall study context: Most patients, twenty-five of 29, were males with bladder-origin cancer. Prior exposure to chemotherapy in patients amounted to 0 to 3 regimens received.

A word on this clone: Its antigen is undetermined.

The V segment lost 6 bases and the J segment 6 bases; nucleotides outside the gene matches: 10. Germline V gives CDR1 LNHDA, CDR2 SQIVND (reference sequence). This CDR3 contains 16 residues. Overall study findings and caveats: Durable benefit accompanied greater 3-week expansion of tumor-associated blood clones.

Time point of the sample: peripheral blood 6 weeks after treatment start. The diagnosis in patients was locally advanced or metastatic urothelial carcinoma. Repertoires were generated with immunoSEQ multiplex PCR, while TCRdb's copy carries only in-frame clones and drops some. The sample holds 40,000 to 45,000 clones, around 84% seen once. The sample here was PBMCs, taken around atezolizumab (anti-PD-L1) treatment. The TCR originated in a man in his sixties or seventies with urothelial cancer. The rearrangement uses TRBV19 and TRBJ1-4; 10 bases are shared with TRBD1. The CDR3 DNA is TGTGCCAGTAGAAACTTGACCGGGACAGGGGATGAAAAACTGTTTTTT. This translates into CASRNLTGTGDEKLFF.